The 17 T cell receptor beta chains below all came from one sample that was sequenced in a study of beta chain features in type 1 diabetes. Study-wide findings and caveats: All four CD4+ subsets from Type 1 diabetes patients carried moderately but significantly shorter TCRB CDR3s.

Of the isolated RNA, all was reverse transcribed, and so the sequenced material was expressed TCRB transcripts. Some clones are missing from TCRdb's copy, which holds only in-frame ones; the method was immunoSEQ multiplex PCR. The sample has about 170,000 clones; approximately 8.1% are singletons. These receptors' targets are unknown. Sample: central memory CD4+ T cells from blood. All receptors come from a man between 18 and 29 years old with type 1 diabetes.

This clone was recorded only once. This sequence joins TRBV19 and TRBJ2-5, with a possible D match to TRBD2 (6 bases). V lost 3 bases and J 5 bases, leaving 13 bases between the germline ends. The CDR3 spans 14 residues. Germline lookup yields CDR1 LNHDA and CDR2 SQIVND (reference sequence). The CDR3 spells CASSIRRGRETQYF. Here the CDR3 DNA reads TGTGCCAGTAGTATCCGGAGGGGTCGGGAGACCCAGTACTTC.

This clone has just a few counts. J is TRBJ1-2 and V is TRBV15; 7 positions match TRBD1. The CDR3 totals 14 residues. V lost 1 base, J lost 7 bases, and 6 bases stayed unmatched. Germline loops: CDR1 LNHNV, CDR2 YYDKDF (reference sequence). The CDR3 protein is CATSRGQGGGGYTF. CDR3 nucleotides: TGTGCCACCAGCAGAGGACAGGGTGGAGGTGGCTACACCTTC.

This clone was seen repeatedly, ten times or more. This chain links TRBV11-2 with TRBJ2-1; D gene ambiguous. The germline V and J ends were trimmed by 2 bases and 7 bases, with 6 bases remaining between them. Germline CDR1 and CDR2: SGHAT and FQNNGV. The CDR3 has 12 residues. This CDR3 is CASSLLGNEQFF. The CDR3 DNA follows: TGTGCCAGCAGCTTACTCGGGAATGAGCAGTTCTTC.

This clone was observed a few times. V gene TRBV15 combines with J gene TRBJ2-1, with TRBD2 matching 8 bases. Losses at the gene ends were 1 base for V and 11 bases for J; bases not matched to a gene: 13. The V gene's germline CDR1 is LNHNV and CDR2 YYDKDF (reference sequence). The CDR3 consists of 16 residues. The CDR3 loop is CATSRGSRGGTTQQFF. In nucleotides, the CDR3 is TGTGCCACCAGCAGAGGGTCCCGCGGGGGGACCACTCAGCAGTTCTTC.

The gene calls are TRBV19 and TRBJ1-5; 9 bases fit TRBD1. CDR1 is LNHDA, CDR2 SQIVND, per germline (reference sequence). The CDR3 spans 16 residues. With 3 bases clipped from V and 7 bases from J, the junction kept 10 bases outside the gene matches. The CDR3 bases are TGTGCCAGTAGTATGGGCGCGACAGGGGGGTGGCAGCCCCAGCATTTT. Its translation: CASSMGATGGWQPQHF.

This sequence joins TRBV2 and TRBJ1-2; TRBD1 aligns across 8 bases. The CDR3 totals 15 residues. Germline V CDR1 and CDR2: SNHLY, FYNNEI. Germline trimming cut 1 base from V and 6 bases from J; bases unmatched to any gene: 7. For the CDR3, the DNA is TGTGCCAGCAGTGAAGTAGGCAGGGGGCGCGATGGCTACACCTTC. Translation gives CASSEVGRGRDGYTF.

This clone was picked up a small number of times. The rearrangement uses TRBV28 and TRBJ2-7; 9 bases map to TRBD1. Germline-derived CDR1 and CDR2 are MDHEN and SYDVKM. V shed 7 bases, J shed 3 bases, and the junction held 7 bases outside the gene matches. The CDR3 length is 14 residues. For the CDR3, the DNA is TGTGCCAGCATGGGACAGGGATCTAACTACGAGCAGTACTTC. This codes for CASMGQGSNYEQYF.

This clone was observed a few times. J is TRBJ1-6 and V is TRBV9; D not certain. Looked up from germline, CDR1 is SGDLS and CDR2 is YYNGEE. Trimming removed 1 base from V and 8 bases from J, with 13 bases in between. The CDR3 covers 15 residues. As DNA, the CDR3 is TGTGCCAGCAGCGTACGAAGCGGGAGGGATTCACCCCTCCACTTT. Its translation is CASSVRSGRDSPLHF.

This clone was counted only a few times. The chain uses TRBV7-2 and TRBJ2-2, with 7 bases aligning to TRBD1. Germline CDR1 SGHTA, CDR2 FQGNSA. The CDR3 extends over 14 amino acids. Losses at the gene ends were 5 bases for V and 3 bases for J; bases not matched to a gene: 3. The CDR3 sequence: CASSPQGDTGELFF. For the CDR3, the DNA is TGTGCCAGCAGCCCGCAGGGGGACACCGGGGAGCTGTTTTTT. Full variable domain (missing parts from reference TRBV7-2 and TRBJ2-2): GAGVSQSPSNKVTEKGKDVELRCDPISGHTALYWYRQSLGQGLEFLIYFQGNSAPDKSGLPSDRFSAERTGGSVSTLTIQRTQQEDSAVYLCASSPQGDTGELFFGEGSRLTVL.

To note about this clone: The sample carries other DNA sequences with the same CDR3. The V and J genes are TRBV30 and TRBJ1-1; maybe TRBD1 (5 bases). V gave up 0 bases and J gave up 1 base, with 9 bases separating them. CDR3 length: 14 amino acids. Germline values: CDR1 GTSNPN, CDR2 SVGIG (reference sequence). CDR3 region: CAWSVYTGNTEAFF. For the CDR3, the DNA is TGTGCCTGGAGTGTGTATACAGGGAACACTGAAGCTTTCTTT.

This clone was counted between two and nine times. V gene TRBV18 combines with J gene TRBJ1-4; D is ambiguous. CDR1 and CDR2 (germline): KGHSH, LQKENI. This CDR3 contains 14 residues. The V end was cut by 6 bases, the J end by 2 bases, with 10 bases between. The CDR3 DNA reads TGTGCCAGCTCCCCGTTTTCGACTAATGAAAAACTGTTTTTT. It yields the protein CASSPFSTNEKLFF.

This clone has only a few counts. This chain links TRBV4-3 with TRBJ2-3, with TRBD1 identical over 10 bases. The germline V gene has CDR1 LGHNA and CDR2 YSLEER. This CDR3 spans 18 amino acids. J was trimmed by 1 base and V by 0 bases; bases with no gene match: 7. In DNA form, the CDR3 reads TGCGCCAGCAGCCAAGATGACAGGGGGCGCGGGGGCACAGATACGCAGTATTTT. Amino acid sequence: CASSQDDRGRGGTDTQYF.

Only a few counts were recorded for this clone. The chain combines TRBV7-2 with TRBJ2-1, with a weak D call TRBD1 (6 bases). This CDR3 is 14 amino acids long. V was shortened by 1 base and J by 8 bases, with 12 bases between the two germline ends. Germline V gene sequence: CDR1 SGHTA, CDR2 FQGNSA. Here the CDR3 reads CASSLVRDKDEQFF. The CDR3 nucleotides are TGTGCCAGCAGCTTAGTCCGGGACAAGGATGAGCAGTTCTTC.

The J gene is TRBJ1-2, the V gene TRBV2; a weak D match, TRBD1 (6 bases). Between the trimmed V and J ends, which lost 4 bases and 2 bases, there was a span of 11 bases. This CDR3 has 14 residues. Germline CDR1 SNHLY, CDR2 FYNNEI. The CDR3 sequence is CASSGGTSNYGYTF. The CDR3, as DNA: TGTGCCAGCAGTGGGGGGACATCGAACTATGGCTACACCTTC.

This clone appeared a few times. This specimen includes other DNA sequences encoding the same CDR3. V usage is TRBV7-2 and J usage is TRBJ2-3, with 12 bases lining up with TRBD2. V lost 1 base and J lost 6; bases outside the gene matches: 2. This CDR3 has 15 residues. In germline, CDR1 is SGHTA, CDR2 FQGNSA. The CDR3: CASSLGLAGADTQYF. The CDR3 DNA reads as TGTGCCAGCAGCTTAGGACTAGCGGGAGCCGATACGCAGTATTTT.

This clone occurred many times. The chain couples TRBV30 to TRBJ1-3; 7 bases line up with TRBD1. Germline CDR1 and CDR2: GTSNPN and SVGIG (reference sequence). V lost 3 bases to trimming and J lost 2 bases; unmatched junction nucleotides: 1. This CDR3 is built from 13 residues. The CDR3 here is CAWRGTAGNTIYF. The CDR3 DNA is TGTGCCTGGAGGGGGACAGCTGGAAACACCATATATTTT.

This chain joins TRBV30 and TRBJ2-7, with a weak D call TRBD1 (6 bases). Trimming removed 3 bases from V and 4 bases from J, with 16 bases in between. This CDR3 spans 14 amino acids. CDR1 and CDR2 from the germline V gene are GTSNPN and SVGIG (reference sequence). In nucleotides, the CDR3 is TGTGCCTGGAGCCGCCGGACAGTAAGGTACGAGCAGTACTTC. This codes for CAWSRRTVRYEQYF.